This T cell receptor (beta chain) originates from a study of blood T cells in healthy people across ages. The sample, about 9.2 milliliters of peripheral blood, was drawn from each donor. A second PCR of about 7 to 11 cycles used a sample-barcoded 5' primer and a J-beta primer mix. TCRdb re-derived calls from the 5' RACE reads in MiXCR, one entry per CDR3 protein. The sample yields 1.8 million or so distinct CDR3 sequences, 35% to 50% seen once. Trimming stripped 4 bases from V and 8 bases from J, with 21 bases between. The CDR3 is 15 amino acids. Germline CDR1 reads SGHRS; CDR2 reads YFSETQ. Study outcomes and limitations: There were more naive CD4+ cells and higher diversity in long-lived donors than in aged donors. Not knowing donor CMV status may have confounded expanded clonotype changes. Per million T cells, the diversity of TCR beta decreased roughly linearly as age advanced.

This clonotype has just a few counts. Its antigen remains unidentified. Specimen: blood. This sequence originates from a human donor in good health. The chain couples TRBV5-1 to TRBJ1-2; D not resolved. The CDR3 DNA reads as TGCGCCAGCAGCACAATCCAAGACGGGGTTTACGGCTACACCTTC. Protein product: CASSTIQDGVYGYTF.